This T cell receptor (beta chain) was obtained from a study of cytomegalovirus exposure and HLA in healthy donors (dated by TCRdb to the late 2010s). In terms of the full investigation: In an earlier analysis of roughly 500 of the donors, 250 to 350 Gb of sequence data and 120 million or so unique TCR beta sequences from about 179 million T cells were reported. An early release that covered about 600 HLA-typed donors contained approximately 290 gigabases of sequencing data and tens of millions of unique TCR sequences. Of the 398 genotyped donors, 81% were placed in the genetic ancestry cluster associated with self-reported Caucasian donors. The aim of the study was to test whether cataloging public T cell receptors could identify signatures of past pathogen exposure. Using immunosequencing, the study profiled T cell repertoires from 666 subjects and related those repertoires to cytomegalovirus serostatus. A separate validation cohort of 100 to 150 different subjects was used in addition to the approximately 700-subject first cohort. High-throughput TCR immunosequencing, statistical association of individual TCRs with disease status, and machine learning were combined to predict cytomegalovirus infection status. To study patterns of TCR occurrence, a later analysis re-analyzed previously published TCR beta repertoires from 666 donors and added high-resolution HLA genotyping. The later analysis used no new phenotypic data to find candidate immune exposures, relying instead on TCR beta sequences and their occurrence across donors. In an earlier analysis of roughly 600 of the donors, high-throughput TCR beta sequencing was used to judge whether each TCR beta V gene segment behaved as functional or pseudogenic. Donor age, sex, ethnicity and CMV serostatus were collected together with the repertoire data. A later genetic analysis used genome-wide SNP genotypes for about 60% of the roughly 670 donors, treating that subset as a discovery cohort. Every repertoire in the discovery cohort had been generated on one and the same sequencing platform. HLA typing included class I and class II loci at four-digit resolution. The number of typed donors differed by locus: 629-630 for A, B, C, DRB1 and DQB1; some 500 for DQA1; approximately 600 for DPA1; and roughly 450 for DPB1. Several DR-DQ haplotypes were treated as single units for association and clustering because of strong linkage in the cohort. Among a few hundred genotyped donors of the cohort, an average of around 240,000 unique TCR beta nucleotide sequences were sequenced per donor, roughly 20% of them non-productive.

Concerning this clone: Its cognate antigen has yet to be identified.

The library relied on the immunoSEQ multiplex PCR assay. A mixture of 60 forward primers for TCR Vbeta segments and 13 reverse primers for TCR Jbeta segments was used in the multiplex PCR. Amplification of the CDR3 region of rearranged TCR beta genes was performed with a multiplex PCR assay on genomic DNA. The Illumina HiSeq System was used to sequence the amplified TCR beta libraries as 87-base-pair reads. As for the original processing: In a later analysis, roughly 80 million unique TCR beta chains were counted across the approximately 640 repertoires, and approximately 9.9 million of these chains were shared by at least two donors. Raw reads were error-corrected and collapsed into unique sequences with a nearest-neighbor algorithm that merged closely related sequences to remove PCR and sequencing errors. To assign V, D and J gene segments, CDR3 sequences were aligned to IMGT reference sequences. For a sequence to be retained, at least a six-nucleotide match to both a V gene segment and a J gene segment was required. A rearrangement was called productive if the CDR3 had no stop codons and remained in frame with V and J, and every other rearrangement was called non-productive. Following IMGT convention, CDR3 was defined as the stretch from the second conserved V-encoded cysteine up to the conserved J-encoded phenylalanine. The earlier analysis of a few hundred of the donors excluded sequences that lacked an unambiguous match to a single V gene segment. An earlier analysis of just under 600 of the donors called V segments functional above 56.7% productive rearrangements and segregating when the between-donor standard deviation exceeded 5%. A statistical classification framework was developed to diagnose cytomegalovirus status using the catalog of TCR beta chain sequences. V and J gene assignment, in a later analysis, came from comparing TCR nucleotide sequences with IMGT/GENE-DB human TR gene sequences. In a later analysis, CDR3 sequences and most-parsimonious VDJ recombination scenarios were assigned using the TCRdist pipeline. In a later analysis, each TCR beta chain was defined by its CDR3 amino acid sequence together with its V-gene family, and reads without a unique V-gene family were excluded. As a way to deal with suspected cross-contamination and a sequencing artifact, a later analysis dropped nearly 600 nucleotide sequences that were highly shared and had low generation probability. A later analysis calculated a clonal expansion index for each public chain from normalized within-repertoire ranks of inferred template counts. In a later analysis, generation probabilities were computed using a VDJ recombination model fitted to out-of-frame rearrangements, and the results were checked against IGoR. In a later analysis, TCR-TCR, TCR-HLA and TCR-CMV co-occurrence was scored with hypergeometric tests, and a repertoire-size bias correction was applied to TCR pairs. In a later analysis, false discovery rates were estimated by permuting HLA or CMV assignments 20 times. A later analysis grouped co-occurring TCRs with DBSCAN, adding TCRdist sequence similarity when clustering within HLA-allele-positive subsets. Repertoires with fewer than 30,000 or more than 120,000 public chains were left out of co-occurrence clustering, as were five repertoires with anomalous nucleotide sharing. TCRdb obtained this table from immuneACCESS and retained in-frame rearrangements with V and J assigned. These tables miss some clones; where compared with another copy, unresolved V genes account for less than half of the shortfall, and the remainder is unexplained. D and trimming come from the DNA, and the V and J calls and clone size come from that table. In this sample's table one finds approximately 72,000 clones. The ten largest clones capture roughly 5.2% of the sample.

The CDR3, from cysteine to phenylalanine, totals 14 residues. The DNA shown is the 42-base CDR3, in frame from base 1. V lost 7 bases and J lost 3 bases, and the count of bases not matched to a germline gene is 1. From a lookup of the germline V gene, CDR1 and CDR2 are MNHNS and SASEGT. The study at large found these results: Correlated functional status among segregating V segments might be attributable to linkage disequilibrium, but an unknown experimental factor could not be ruled out. Some IMGT-functional V segments, including TRBV6-2 and TRBV6-3, could not be distinguished by the 87-base-pair reads and were therefore excluded. The study gave a list of 150 to 200 TCR beta chains associated with cytomegalovirus. A further reported finding was that TCR beta sequences accurately predicted the HLA-A and HLA-B alleles for most subjects in the first cohort. Seventeen rarely observed V segments, including chromosome 9 orphons, were excluded from the earlier analysis of approximately 500 of the donors because counts were too low. HLA typing was unavailable for some donors at each locus, so association tests used only the typed subset. Several of the top co-occurrence clusters appeared to be linked to parvovirus B19, influenza, CMV and Epstein-Barr virus, according to a later analysis. Most CMV-associated TCR beta chains appeared to be HLA-restricted in a later analysis, and the HLA associations seemed to be driven largely by CMV exposure. In a later genetic analysis, a missense DCLRE1C variant was associated with V-gene and J-gene trimming of TCR beta chains, and the association was replicated in an independent cohort. A later analysis found that TCR association rates varied across HLA loci, with DRB1 alleles showing the most associated TCRs and HLA-C alleles the fewest. An earlier analysis of approximately 600 of the donors showed that most TCR beta V segments appeared in productive rearrangements either about 87% or about 30% of the time, which broadly matched IMGT annotations. A later analysis associated 15,000 to 20,000 TCR beta sequences with specific HLA alleles at a false discovery rate of 0.05. The authors suggested that the approach could potentially be extended to other disease states and immunological phenotypes. Three of the identified cytomegalovirus-associated TCR beta chains were confirmed in vitro to be specific for cytomegalovirus antigens. In a later genetic analysis, fewer N-insertions in productive TCRs were reported among donors in an Asian-associated ancestry cluster than the roughly 670-donor mean. Across donors, most TCR sequences were observed very rarely, whereas some public TCRs were present in many individuals. Presence/absence analyses assumed roughly uniform sequencing depth across donors, an assumption that may not hold. Immune exposure information for the cohort was limited to CMV serostatus. Only TCR beta chains were sequenced in this cohort, and the absence of alpha or paired-chain data limited detectable features. In both the original and validation cohorts, the classifier was reported to diagnose cytomegalovirus status with high specificity and sensitivity. In a later analysis, HLA-associated TCR beta chains showed more clonal expansion and lower generation probabilities than non-associated chains that were equally common. When HLA alleles, especially DR and DQ, strongly co-occurred, TCR associations were difficult to assign to individual alleles. A group of highly shared sequence variants was considered likely to be a technical artifact of the sequencing pipeline.

The cohort was made up of approximately 670 healthy bone marrow donors. All cohort members were sampled while nominally healthy, although unrecorded immune exposures were likely present. The donor tested CMV seropositive, placing the donor among the 250 to 300 seropositive members of the cohort. Every donor gave a peripheral blood sample, and the peripheral blood mononuclear cells from that sample were used for TCR beta sequencing. Genomic DNA was extracted from the blood cell samples with the Qiagen DNeasy Blood Extraction Kit. The source of this sequence is a woman in her thirties or forties in good health and CMV-seropositive. The sample consisted of PBMCs. The chain is encoded by TRBV6-1 joined to TRBJ2-2; the central 11 bases match TRBD2. The nucleotide sequence reads as follows: TGTGCCAGCAAACTAGCGGGGGACACCGGGGAGCTGTTTTTT. Translated, it gives CASKLAGDTGELFF.